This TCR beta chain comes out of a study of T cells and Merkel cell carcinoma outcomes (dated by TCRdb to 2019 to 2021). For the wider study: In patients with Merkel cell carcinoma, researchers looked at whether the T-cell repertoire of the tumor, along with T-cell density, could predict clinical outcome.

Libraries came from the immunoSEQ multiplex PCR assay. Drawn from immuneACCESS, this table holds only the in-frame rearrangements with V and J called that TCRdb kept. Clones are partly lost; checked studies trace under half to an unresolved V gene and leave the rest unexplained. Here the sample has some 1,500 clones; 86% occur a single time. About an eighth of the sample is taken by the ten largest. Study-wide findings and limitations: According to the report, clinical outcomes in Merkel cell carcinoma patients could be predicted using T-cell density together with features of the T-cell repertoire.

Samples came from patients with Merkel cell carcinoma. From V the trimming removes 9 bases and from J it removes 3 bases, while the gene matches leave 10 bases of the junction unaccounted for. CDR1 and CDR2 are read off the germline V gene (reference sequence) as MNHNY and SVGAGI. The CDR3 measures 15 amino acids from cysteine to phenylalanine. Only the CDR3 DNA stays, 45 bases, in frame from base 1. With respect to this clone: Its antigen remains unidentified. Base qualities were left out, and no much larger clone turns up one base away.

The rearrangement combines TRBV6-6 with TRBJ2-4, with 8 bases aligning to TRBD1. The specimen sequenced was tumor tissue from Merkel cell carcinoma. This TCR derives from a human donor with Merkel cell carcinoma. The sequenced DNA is TGTGCCAGTGGGGACAGGTTGATCAACAAAAACATTCAGTACTTC. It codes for CASGDRLINKNIQYF.